The entry below describes one T cell receptor beta chain. Its antigen is undetermined. The sample comes from a study of early T cells in non-severe SARS-CoV-2 infection. Study information: Sequencing targeted bulk RNA from unsorted whole blood, leaving chains unpaired.

Attachment of unique molecular identifiers to individual cDNA molecules was performed. TCRdb passed the 5' RACE reads through MiXCR, listing each CDR3 protein once. Of approximately 15,000 distinct CDR3 sequences listed, over 5.5% were seen once; the top ten hold more than 6.5%. Study-wide findings and caveats: Using VDJdb, the matching emphasized anti-spike CD8 responses while missing private and CD4 specificities.

Germline V gene data show CDR1 as SQVTM and CDR2 as ANQGSEA. The CDR3 totals 11 residues. V was cut by 5 bases and J by 6 bases, with 10 bases left in between. The source was whole blood, collected at baseline. The chain carries TRBV29-1 and TRBJ1-1; tentatively, D is TRBD1 (5 bases). The receptor's source is an adult who was a healthcare worker with PCR-confirmed SARS-CoV-2 infection or an uninfected control (not recorded which). CDR3 residues: CSVRGLAEAFF. The CDR3 DNA is TGCAGCGTTCGGGGACTGGCTGAAGCTTTCTTT.